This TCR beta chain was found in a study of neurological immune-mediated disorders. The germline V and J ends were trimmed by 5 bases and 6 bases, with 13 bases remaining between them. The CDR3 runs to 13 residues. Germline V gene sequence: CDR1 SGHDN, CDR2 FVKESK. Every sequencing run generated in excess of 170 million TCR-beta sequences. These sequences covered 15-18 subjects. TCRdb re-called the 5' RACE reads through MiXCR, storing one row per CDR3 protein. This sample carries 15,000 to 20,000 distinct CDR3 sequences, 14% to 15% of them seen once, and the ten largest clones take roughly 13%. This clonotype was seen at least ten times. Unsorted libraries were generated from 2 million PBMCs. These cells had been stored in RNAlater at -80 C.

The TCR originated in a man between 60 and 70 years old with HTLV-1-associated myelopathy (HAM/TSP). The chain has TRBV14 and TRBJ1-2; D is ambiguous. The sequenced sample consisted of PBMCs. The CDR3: CASSYDRTDGYTF. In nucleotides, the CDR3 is TGTGCCAGCAGCTATGACCGGACGGATGGCTACACCTTC.